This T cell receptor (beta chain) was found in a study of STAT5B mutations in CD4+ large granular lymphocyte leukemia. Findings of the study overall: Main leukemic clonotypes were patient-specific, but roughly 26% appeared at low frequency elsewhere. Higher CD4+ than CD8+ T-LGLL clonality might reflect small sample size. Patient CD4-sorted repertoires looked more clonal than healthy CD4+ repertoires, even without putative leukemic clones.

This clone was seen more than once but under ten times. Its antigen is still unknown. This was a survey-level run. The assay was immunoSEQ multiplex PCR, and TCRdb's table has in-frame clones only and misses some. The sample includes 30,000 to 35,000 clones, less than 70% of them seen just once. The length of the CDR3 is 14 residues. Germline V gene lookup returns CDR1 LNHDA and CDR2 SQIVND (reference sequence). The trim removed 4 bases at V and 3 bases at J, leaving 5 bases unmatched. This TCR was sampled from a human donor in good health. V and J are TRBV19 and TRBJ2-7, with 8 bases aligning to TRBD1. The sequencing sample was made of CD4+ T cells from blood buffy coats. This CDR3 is CASSRTGTNYEQYF. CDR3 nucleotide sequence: TGTGCCAGTAGTAGGACAGGGACCAACTACGAGCAGTACTTC.